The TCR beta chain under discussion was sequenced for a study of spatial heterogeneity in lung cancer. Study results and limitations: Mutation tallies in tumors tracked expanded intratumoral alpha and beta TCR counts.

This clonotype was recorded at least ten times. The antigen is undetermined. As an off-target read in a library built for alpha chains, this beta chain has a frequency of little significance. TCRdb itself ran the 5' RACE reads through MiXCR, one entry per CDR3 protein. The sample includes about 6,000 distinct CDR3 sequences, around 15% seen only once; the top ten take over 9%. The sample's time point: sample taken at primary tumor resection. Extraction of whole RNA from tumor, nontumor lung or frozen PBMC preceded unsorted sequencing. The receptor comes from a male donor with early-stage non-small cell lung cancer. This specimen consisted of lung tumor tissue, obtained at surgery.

The CDR3 region is CASSAPLGRVANRNSYEQYF. The CDR3 DNA follows: TGTGCCAGCAGTGCCCCGTTAGGCAGGGTCGCTAATCGTAACTCCTACGAGCAGTACTTC. This chain uses TRBV28 with TRBJ2-7, with D possibly matching TRBD1 (5 bases). Per the germline V gene, CDR1 is MDHEN and CDR2 is SYDVKM. The CDR3 spans 20 residues. Trimming pared 5 bases from V and 0 bases from J, leaving 29 bases between. Based on the CDR3 plus reference TRBV28 and TRBJ2-7, the full variable domain is DVKVTQSSRYLVKRTGEKVFLECVQDMDHENMFWYRQDPGLGLRLIYFSYDVKMKEKGDIPEGYSVSREKKERFSLILESASTNQTSMYLCASSAPLGRVANRNSYEQYFGPGTRLTVT.